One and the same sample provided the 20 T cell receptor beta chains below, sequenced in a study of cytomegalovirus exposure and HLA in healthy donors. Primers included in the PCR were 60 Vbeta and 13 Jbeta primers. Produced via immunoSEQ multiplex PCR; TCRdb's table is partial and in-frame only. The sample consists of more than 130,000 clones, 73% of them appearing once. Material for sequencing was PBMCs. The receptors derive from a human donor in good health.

The CDR3 coding sequence is TGTGCCATCAGTGGGACTGACTCTGGAAACACCATATATTTT. The encoded protein is CAISGTDSGNTIYF. This sequence joins TRBV10-3 and TRBJ1-3; D ambiguous. V lost 4 bases and J 0 bases, leaving 7 bases between the germline ends. The CDR3 is 14 residues long. Germline CDR1 reads ENHRY; CDR2 reads SYGVKD.

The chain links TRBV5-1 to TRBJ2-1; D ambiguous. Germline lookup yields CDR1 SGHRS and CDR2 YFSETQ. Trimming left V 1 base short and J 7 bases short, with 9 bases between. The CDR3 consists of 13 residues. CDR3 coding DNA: TGCGCCAGCAGCTTGTGGGCCGTGAATGAGCAGTTCTTC. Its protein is CASSLWAVNEQFF.

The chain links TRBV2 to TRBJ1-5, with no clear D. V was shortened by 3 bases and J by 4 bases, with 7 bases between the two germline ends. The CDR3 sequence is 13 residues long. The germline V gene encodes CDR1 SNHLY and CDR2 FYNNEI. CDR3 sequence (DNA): TGTGCCAGCAGTGATAGTTATAATCAGCCCCAGCATTTT. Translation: CASSDSYNQPQHF.

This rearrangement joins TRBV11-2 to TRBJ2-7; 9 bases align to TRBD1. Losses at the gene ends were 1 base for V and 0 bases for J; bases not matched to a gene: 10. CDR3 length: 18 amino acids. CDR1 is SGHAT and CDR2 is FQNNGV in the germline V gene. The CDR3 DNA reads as TGTGCCAGCAGCTTAGCCCTGGACACGACAGGGGGCTCCTACGAGCAGTACTTC. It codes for CASSLALDTTGGSYEQYF. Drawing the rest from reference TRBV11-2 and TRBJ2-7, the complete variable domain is EAGVAQSPRYKIIEKRQSVAFWCNPISGHATLYWYQQILGQGPKLLIQFQNNGVVDDSQLPKDRFSAERLKGVDSTLKIQPAKLEDSAVYLCASSLALDTTGGSYEQYFGPGTRLTVT.

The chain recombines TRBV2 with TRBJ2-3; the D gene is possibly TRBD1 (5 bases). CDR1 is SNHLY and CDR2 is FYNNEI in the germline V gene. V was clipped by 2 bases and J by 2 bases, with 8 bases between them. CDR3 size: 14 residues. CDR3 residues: CASSETGDTDTQYF. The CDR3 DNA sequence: TGTGCCAGCAGTGAAACAGGTGACACAGATACGCAGTATTTT. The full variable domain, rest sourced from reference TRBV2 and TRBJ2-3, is EPEVTQTPSHQVTQMGQEVILRCVPISNHLYFYWYRQILGQKVEFLVSFYNNEISEKSEIFDDQFSVERPDGSNFTLKIRSTKLEDSAMYFCASSETGDTDTQYFGPGTRLTVL.

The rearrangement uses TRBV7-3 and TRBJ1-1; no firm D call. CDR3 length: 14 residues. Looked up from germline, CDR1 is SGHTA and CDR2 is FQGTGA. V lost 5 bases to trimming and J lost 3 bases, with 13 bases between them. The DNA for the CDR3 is TGTGCCAGCAGCCCCAGCGGAGTGGACACTGAAGCTTTCTTT. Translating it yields CASSPSGVDTEAFF.

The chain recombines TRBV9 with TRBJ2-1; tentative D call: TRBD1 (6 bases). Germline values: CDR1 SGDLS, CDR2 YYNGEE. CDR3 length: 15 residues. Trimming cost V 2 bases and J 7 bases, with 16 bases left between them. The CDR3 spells CASSVATGTSNEQFF. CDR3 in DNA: TGTGCCAGCAGCGTTGCTACAGGGACGTCGAATGAGCAGTTCTTC.

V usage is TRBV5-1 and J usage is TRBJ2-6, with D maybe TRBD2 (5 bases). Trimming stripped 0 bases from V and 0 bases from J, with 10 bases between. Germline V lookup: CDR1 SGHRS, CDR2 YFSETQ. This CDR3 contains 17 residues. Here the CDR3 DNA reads TGCGCCAGCAGCTTGGAAGTTCGGGGCTCTGGGGCCAACGTCCTGACTTTC. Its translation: CASSLEVRGSGANVLTF.

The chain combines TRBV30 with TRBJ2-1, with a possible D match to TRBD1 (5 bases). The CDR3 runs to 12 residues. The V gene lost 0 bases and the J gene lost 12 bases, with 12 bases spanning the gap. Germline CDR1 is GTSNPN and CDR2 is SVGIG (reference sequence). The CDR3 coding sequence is TGTGCCTGGAGTGTAAACCGGCAGGGGCAGTTCTTC. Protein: CAWSVNRQGQFF. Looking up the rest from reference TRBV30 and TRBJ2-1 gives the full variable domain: SQTIHQWPATLVQPVGSPLSLECTVEGTSNPNLYWYRQAAGRGLQLLFYSVGIGQISSEVPQNLSASRPQDRQFILSSKKLLLSDSGFYLCAWSVNRQGQFFGPGTRLTVL.

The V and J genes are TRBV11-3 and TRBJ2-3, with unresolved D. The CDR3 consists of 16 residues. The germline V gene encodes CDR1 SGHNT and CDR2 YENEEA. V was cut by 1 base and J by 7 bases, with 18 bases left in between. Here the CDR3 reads CASSLVPGYHIHTQYF. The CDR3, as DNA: TGTGCCAGCAGCTTAGTACCCGGGTACCATATACATACGCAGTATTTT.

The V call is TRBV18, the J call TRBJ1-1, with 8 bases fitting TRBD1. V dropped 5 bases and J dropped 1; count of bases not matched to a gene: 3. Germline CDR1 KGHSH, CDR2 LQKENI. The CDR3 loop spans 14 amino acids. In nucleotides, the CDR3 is TGTGCCAGCTCAGCCGGACAGGGGAACACTGAAGCTTTCTTT. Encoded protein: CASSAGQGNTEAFF.

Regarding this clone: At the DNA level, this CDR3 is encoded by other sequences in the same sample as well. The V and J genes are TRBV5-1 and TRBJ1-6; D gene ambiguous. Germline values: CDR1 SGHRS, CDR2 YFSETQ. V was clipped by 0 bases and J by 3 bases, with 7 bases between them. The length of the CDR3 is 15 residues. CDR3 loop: CASSLGTDYNSPLHF. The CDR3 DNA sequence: TGCGCCAGCAGCTTGGGAACAGACTATAATTCACCCCTCCACTTT.

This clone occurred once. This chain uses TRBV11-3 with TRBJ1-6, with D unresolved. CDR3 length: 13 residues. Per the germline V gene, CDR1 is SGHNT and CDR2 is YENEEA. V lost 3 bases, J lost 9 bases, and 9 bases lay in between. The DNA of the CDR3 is TGTGCCAGCAGCTTCGGGGTTACTTCACCCCTCCACTTT. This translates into CASSFGVTSPLHF.

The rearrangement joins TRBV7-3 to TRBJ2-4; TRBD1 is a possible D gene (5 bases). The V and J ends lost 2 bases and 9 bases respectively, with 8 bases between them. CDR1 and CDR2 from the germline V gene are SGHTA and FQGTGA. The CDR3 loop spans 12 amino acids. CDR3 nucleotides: TGTGCCAGCAGCTTAGGGGCCGGCATTCAGTACTTC. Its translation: CASSLGAGIQYF.

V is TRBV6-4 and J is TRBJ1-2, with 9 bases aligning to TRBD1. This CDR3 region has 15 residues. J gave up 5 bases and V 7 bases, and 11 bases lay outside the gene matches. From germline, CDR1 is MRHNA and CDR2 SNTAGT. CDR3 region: CASKAQQGAGYGYTF. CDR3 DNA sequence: TGTGCCAGCAAAGCTCAACAGGGGGCCGGGTATGGCTACACCTTC.

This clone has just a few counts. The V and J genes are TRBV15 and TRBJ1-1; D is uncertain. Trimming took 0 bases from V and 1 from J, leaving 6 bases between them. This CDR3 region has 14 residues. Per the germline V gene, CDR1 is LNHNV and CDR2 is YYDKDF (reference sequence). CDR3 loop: CATSRDNTNTEAFF. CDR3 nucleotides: TGTGCCACCAGCAGAGATAACACGAACACTGAAGCTTTCTTT. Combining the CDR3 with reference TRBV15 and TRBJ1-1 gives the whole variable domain DAMVIQNPRYQVTQFGKPVTLSCSQTLNHNVMYWYQQKSSQAPKLLFHYYDKDFNNEADTPDNFQSRRPNTSFCFLDIRSPGLGDTAMYLCATSRDNTNTEAFFGQGTRLTVV.

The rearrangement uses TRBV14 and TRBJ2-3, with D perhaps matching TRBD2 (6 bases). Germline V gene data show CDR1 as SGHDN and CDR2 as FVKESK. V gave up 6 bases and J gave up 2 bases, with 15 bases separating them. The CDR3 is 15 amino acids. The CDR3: CASRSLGGPTDTQYF. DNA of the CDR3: TGTGCCAGCAGATCCCTGGGAGGCCCCACAGATACGCAGTATTTT.

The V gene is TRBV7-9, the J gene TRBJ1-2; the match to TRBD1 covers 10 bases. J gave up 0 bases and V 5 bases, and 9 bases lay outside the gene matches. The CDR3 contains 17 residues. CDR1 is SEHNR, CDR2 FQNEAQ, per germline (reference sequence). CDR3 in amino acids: CASSPRQGARANYGYTF. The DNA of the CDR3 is TGTGCCAGCAGCCCCAGACAGGGGGCCAGAGCTAACTATGGCTACACCTTC.

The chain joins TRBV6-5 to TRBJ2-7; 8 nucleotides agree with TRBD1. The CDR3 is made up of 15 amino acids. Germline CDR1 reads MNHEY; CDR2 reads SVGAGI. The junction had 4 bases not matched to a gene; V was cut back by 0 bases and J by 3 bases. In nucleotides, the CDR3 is TGTGCCAGCAGTTACTCCGGGACAGGTAACTACGAGCAGTACTTC. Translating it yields CASSYSGTGNYEQYF.

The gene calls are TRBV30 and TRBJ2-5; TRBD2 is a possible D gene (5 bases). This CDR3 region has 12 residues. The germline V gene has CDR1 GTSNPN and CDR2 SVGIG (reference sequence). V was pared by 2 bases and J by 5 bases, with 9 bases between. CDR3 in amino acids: CAWSPPGETQYF. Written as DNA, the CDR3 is TGTGCCTGGAGTCCACCGGGGGAGACCCAGTACTTC.